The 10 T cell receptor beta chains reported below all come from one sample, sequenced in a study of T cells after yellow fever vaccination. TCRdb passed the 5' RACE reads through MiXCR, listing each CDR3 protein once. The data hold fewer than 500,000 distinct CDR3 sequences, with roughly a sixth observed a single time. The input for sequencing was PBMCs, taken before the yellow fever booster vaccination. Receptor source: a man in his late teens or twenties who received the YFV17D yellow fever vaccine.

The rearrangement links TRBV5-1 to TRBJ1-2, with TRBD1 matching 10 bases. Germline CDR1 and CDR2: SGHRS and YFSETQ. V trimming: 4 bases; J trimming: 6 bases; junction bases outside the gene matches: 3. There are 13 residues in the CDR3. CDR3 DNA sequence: TGCGCCAGCAGCCAGACAGGGGGCGATGGCTACACCTTC. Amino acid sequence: CASSQTGGDGYTF.

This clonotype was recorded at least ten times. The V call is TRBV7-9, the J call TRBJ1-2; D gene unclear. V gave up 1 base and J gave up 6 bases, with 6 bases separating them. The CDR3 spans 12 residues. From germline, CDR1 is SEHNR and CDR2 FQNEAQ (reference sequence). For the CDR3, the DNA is TGTGCCAGCAGCTTAGTCAGAAATGGCTACACCTTC. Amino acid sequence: CASSLVRNGYTF.

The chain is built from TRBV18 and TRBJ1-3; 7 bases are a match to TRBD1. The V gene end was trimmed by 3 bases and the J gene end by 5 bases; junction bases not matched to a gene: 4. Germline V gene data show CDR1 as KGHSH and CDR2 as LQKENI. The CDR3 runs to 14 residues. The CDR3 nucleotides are TGTGCCAGCTCACCCGCGACAGGGCGAAACACCATATATTTT. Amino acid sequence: CASSPATGRNTIYF.

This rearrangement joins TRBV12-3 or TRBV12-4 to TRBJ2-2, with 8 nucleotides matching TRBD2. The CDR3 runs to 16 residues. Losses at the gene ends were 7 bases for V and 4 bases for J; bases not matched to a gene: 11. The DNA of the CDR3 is TGTGCCAGCACCCCAGACCTAGCGGGTGGCACCGGGGAGCTGTTTTTT. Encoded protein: CASTPDLAGGTGELFF.

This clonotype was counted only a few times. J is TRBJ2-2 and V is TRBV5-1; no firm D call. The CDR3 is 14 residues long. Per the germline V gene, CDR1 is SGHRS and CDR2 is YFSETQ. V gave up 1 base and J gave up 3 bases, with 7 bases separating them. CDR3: CASSLKGDTGELFF. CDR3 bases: TGCGCCAGCAGCTTGAAGGGTGACACCGGGGAGCTGTTTTTT.

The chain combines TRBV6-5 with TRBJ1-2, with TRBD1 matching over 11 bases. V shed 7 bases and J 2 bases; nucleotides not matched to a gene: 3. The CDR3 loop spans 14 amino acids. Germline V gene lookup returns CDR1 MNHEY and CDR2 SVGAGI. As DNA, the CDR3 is TGTGCCAGCACGAGGACAGGGGGCAACTATGGCTACACCTTC. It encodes CASTRTGGNYGYTF.

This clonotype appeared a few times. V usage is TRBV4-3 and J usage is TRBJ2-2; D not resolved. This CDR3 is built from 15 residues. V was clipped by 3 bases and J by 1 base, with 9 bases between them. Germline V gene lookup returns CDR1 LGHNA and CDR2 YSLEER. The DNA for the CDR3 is TGCGCCAGCAGCCACGGTATGGGGAACACCGGGGAGCTGTTTTTT. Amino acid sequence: CASSHGMGNTGELFF.

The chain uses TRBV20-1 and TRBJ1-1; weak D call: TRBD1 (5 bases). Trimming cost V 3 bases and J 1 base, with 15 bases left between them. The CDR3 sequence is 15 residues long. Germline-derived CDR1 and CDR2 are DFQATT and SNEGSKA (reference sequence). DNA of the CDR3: TGCAGTGCTAGGGGGATGCGGGGCTCGAACACTGAAGCTTTCTTT. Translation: CSARGMRGSNTEAFF.

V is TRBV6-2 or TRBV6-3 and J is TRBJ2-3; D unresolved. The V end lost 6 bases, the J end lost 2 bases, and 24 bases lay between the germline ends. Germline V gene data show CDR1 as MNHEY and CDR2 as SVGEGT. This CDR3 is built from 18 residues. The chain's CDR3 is CASSSGKYSGRDTDTQYF. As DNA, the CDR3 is TGTGCCAGCAGCTCCGGTAAATACAGTGGAAGGGACACAGATACGCAGTATTTT.

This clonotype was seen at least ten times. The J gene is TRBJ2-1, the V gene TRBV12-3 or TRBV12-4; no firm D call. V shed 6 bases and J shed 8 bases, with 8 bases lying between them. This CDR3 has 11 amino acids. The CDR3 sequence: CASRLVDEQFF. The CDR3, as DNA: TGTGCCAGCAGGCTAGTGGATGAGCAGTTCTTC.